This T cell receptor beta chain appears in the sequencing data of a study of long-term antiretroviral therapy in people with HIV. V lost 3 bases and J 2 bases, leaving 7 bases between the germline ends. This CDR3 has 12 residues. The germline CDR1 and CDR2 sequences are SQVTM and ANQGSEA. Researchers report immunoSEQ v3.0 was run at survey level. The repertoire was sequenced with immunoSEQ multiplex PCR; TCRdb's copy has only in-frame clones and lacks some. Among around 30,000 clones listed, 85% were seen once. The receptor was isolated from a man aged 40-49 years with HIV. This specimen was unsorted PBMCs, taken 2.3 years after starting antiretroviral therapy. The chain couples TRBV29-1 to TRBJ1-2, with D perhaps matching TRBD1 (5 bases). CDR3 protein: CSVDPGNYGYTF. CDR3 bases: TGCAGCGTTGATCCAGGGAACTATGGCTACACCTTC.